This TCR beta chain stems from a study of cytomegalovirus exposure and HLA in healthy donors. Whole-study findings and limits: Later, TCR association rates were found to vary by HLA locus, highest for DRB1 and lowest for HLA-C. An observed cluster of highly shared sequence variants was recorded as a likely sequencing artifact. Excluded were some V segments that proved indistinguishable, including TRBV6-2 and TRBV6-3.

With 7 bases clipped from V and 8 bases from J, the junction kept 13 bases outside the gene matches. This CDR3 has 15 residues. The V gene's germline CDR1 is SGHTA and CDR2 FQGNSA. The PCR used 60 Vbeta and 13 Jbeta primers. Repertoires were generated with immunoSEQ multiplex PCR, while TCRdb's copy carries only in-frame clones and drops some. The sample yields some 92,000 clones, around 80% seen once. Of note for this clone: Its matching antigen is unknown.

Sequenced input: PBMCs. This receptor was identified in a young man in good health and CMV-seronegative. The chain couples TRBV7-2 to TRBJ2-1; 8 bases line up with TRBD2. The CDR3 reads CASTRLGAGRDEQFF. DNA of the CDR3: TGTGCCAGCACCCGTTTGGGGGCCGGGAGGGATGAGCAGTTCTTC.